Sequencing of this T cell receptor beta chain was carried out in a study of Tregs in tolerant kidney transplant recipients. Broader study findings: Donor-specific Treg expansion exceeded global Treg expansion in tolerant patients, suggesting antigen drive. Activated donor B cell expansion appeared to reveal the most relevant donor-specific TCRbeta repertoire. Biological reproducibility was not directly addressed, but technical replication error appeared minimal.

Related graft donors supplied nonmyeloablative bone marrow transplants, and mixed chimerism was transient. Unstimulated regulatory T cells (CD4+CD25+CD127-), CD4+CD25- non-regulatory cells, CD4 and CD8 cells were FACS-sorted from thawed PBMCs. Of note for this clone: Its antigen is unknown.

Profiled with immunoSEQ multiplex PCR; TCRdb holds only in-frame clones, not every one. Its listing shows some 29,000 clones. Here the sequenced sample was CD4+ T cells from blood (PBMCs), taken 24 months after the transplant. This TCR came from a human patient who received a combined kidney and bone marrow transplant. Some T cells may be transferred from the graft donor.

The chain's CDR3 is CASSSRGGTSGRLRETQYF. The CDR3 bases that were read are TGTGCCAGTTCCTCCCGGGGCGGGACTAGCGGGAGGCTGCGAGAGACC. The chain employs TRBV19 and TRBJ2-5, with 15 bases that match TRBD2. The read comes to an end 3 residues before the CDR3 does, leaving the germline J gene to fill in the end. Germline values: CDR1 LNHDA, CDR2 SQIVND (reference sequence). With V trimmed by 8 bases and J by 4 bases, 17 bases remained unmatched. This CDR3 comprises 19 residues.